This record concerns one T cell receptor (beta chain) sequence. This clone was observed a few times. The antigen it binds to is not known. Within one base of it there is no much larger clone, and no base qualities were kept. The data belong to a study of cytomegalovirus exposure and HLA in healthy donors (dated by TCRdb to 2016 to 2017). About the full investigation: In an earlier analysis of approximately 640 of the donors, approximately 300 Gb of sequence data and 120 million or so unique TCR beta sequences from about 179 million T cells were reported. An early release that covered more than 550 HLA-typed donors contained around 330 gigabases of sequencing data and 65 million to 100 million unique TCR sequences. Of the approximately 400 genotyped donors, about 84% fell in the genetic ancestry cluster associated with self-reported Caucasian donors. The aim of the study was to test whether cataloging public T cell receptors could identify signatures of past pathogen exposure. The T cell repertoires of about 700 subjects were profiled by immunosequencing and related to cytomegalovirus serostatus. Along with the roughly 670-subject first cohort, a separate validation cohort of more than 90 different subjects was used. High-throughput TCR immunosequencing, statistical association of individual TCRs with disease status, and machine learning were combined to predict cytomegalovirus infection status. A later analysis re-examined previously published TCR beta repertoires from roughly 650 donors and added high-resolution HLA genotyping to investigate patterns of TCR occurrence. In the later analysis, no new phenotypic data were used to find candidate immune exposures; instead, reliance was placed on TCR beta sequences and their occurrence across donors. In an earlier analysis of 587 of the donors, high-throughput TCR beta sequencing was used to judge whether each TCR beta V gene segment behaved as functional or pseudogenic. Donor age, sex, ethnicity and CMV serostatus were collected together with the repertoire data. In a later genetic analysis, genome-wide SNP genotypes for about three fifths of the roughly 670 donors were used, and that subset was treated as a discovery cohort. All discovery cohort repertoires had been generated using a single sequencing platform. Both class I and class II loci were covered by HLA typing, at four-digit resolution. Typing coverage varied by locus: roughly 629-640 donors for A, B, C, DRB1 and DQB1; approximately 520 for DQA1; approximately 610 for DPA1; roughly 450 for DPB1. Because of strong linkage in the cohort, four or five DR-DQ haplotypes were treated as single units for association and clustering. Among almost 400 genotyped donors of the cohort, an average of approximately 240,000 unique TCR beta nucleotide sequences were sequenced per donor, roughly a sixth of them non-productive.

General findings and caveats noted by the study authors: According to a later genetic analysis, donors in an Asian-associated ancestry cluster had fewer N-insertions in productive TCRs than the roughly 700-donor mean. In vitro tests confirmed that a few of the cytomegalovirus-associated TCR beta chains recognize cytomegalovirus antigens. A further reported finding was that TCR beta sequences accurately predicted the HLA-A and HLA-B alleles for most subjects in the first cohort. For the cohort, immune exposure information was limited to CMV serostatus. In an earlier analysis of under 600 of the donors, most TCR beta V segments were observed in productive rearrangements about 87% or about 30% of the time, broadly matching IMGT annotations. According to a later analysis, most CMV-associated TCR beta chains appeared to be HLA-restricted, and the HLA associations seemed to be driven largely by CMV exposure. A cluster of highly shared sequence variants was judged likely to represent a technical artifact of the sequencing pipeline. The cohort was sequenced for TCR beta chains only, and without alpha or paired-chain data the features that could be detected were limited. A total of roughly 160 TCR beta chains were listed by the study as associated with cytomegalovirus. A later genetic analysis associated a missense DCLRE1C variant with V-gene and J-gene trimming of TCR beta chains, and an independent cohort replicated the association. Most TCR sequences were observed very rarely across donors, whereas some public TCRs were present in many individuals. Cytomegalovirus status was reported to be diagnosed by the classifier with high specificity and sensitivity in both the original and validation cohorts. HLA typing was unavailable for some donors at each locus, so association tests used only the typed subset. When HLA alleles, especially DR and DQ, strongly co-occurred, TCR associations were difficult to assign to individual alleles. In a later analysis, HLA-associated TCR beta chains showed more clonal expansion and lower generation probabilities than non-associated chains that were equally common. In a later analysis, the rate of TCR association differed among HLA loci, with DRB1 alleles having the most associated TCRs and HLA-C alleles having the fewest. Approximately 16 rarely observed V segments, including chromosome 9 orphons, were excluded from the earlier analysis of approximately 500 of the donors because counts were too low. Linkage disequilibrium might explain the correlated functional status among segregating V segments, but an unknown experimental factor could not be excluded. Presence/absence analyses assumed roughly uniform sequencing depth across donors, an assumption that may not hold. The authors suggested that the approach could potentially be extended to other disease states and immunological phenotypes. A later analysis reported that several top co-occurrence clusters appeared linked to parvovirus B19, influenza, CMV and Epstein-Barr virus. In a later analysis, some 17,000 TCR beta sequences were associated with specific HLA alleles at a false discovery rate of 0.05.

Library generation was performed with the immunoSEQ multiplex PCR assay. A mixture of 60 forward primers for TCR Vbeta segments and 13 reverse primers for TCR Jbeta segments was used in the multiplex PCR. Amplification of the CDR3 region of rearranged TCR beta genes was performed with a multiplex PCR assay on genomic DNA. The amplified TCR beta libraries were sequenced on the Illumina HiSeq System as 87-base-pair reads. Per the authors' processing: Across the 640 or so repertoires, a later analysis counted approximately 83 million unique TCR beta chains, roughly 11 million of which were shared by at least two donors. A nearest-neighbor algorithm error-corrected the raw reads and collapsed the reads into unique sequences, merging closely related sequences to remove PCR and sequencing errors. To assign V, D and J gene segments, CDR3 sequences were aligned to IMGT reference sequences. For a sequence to be retained, at least a six-nucleotide match to both a V gene segment and a J gene segment was required. Rearrangements were called productive when the CDR3 lacked stop codons and stayed in frame with V and J; all others were non-productive. CDR3 was defined according to IMGT convention as the region running from the second conserved V-encoded cysteine to the conserved J-encoded phenylalanine. The earlier analysis of about 560 of the donors excluded any sequence lacking an unambiguous match to a single V gene segment. An earlier analysis of approximately 590 of the donors called V segments functional above 56.7% productive rearrangements and segregating when the between-donor standard deviation exceeded 5%. A statistical classification framework was built to diagnose cytomegalovirus status from the catalog of TCR beta chain sequences. A later analysis assigned V and J genes by comparing TCR nucleotide sequences with IMGT/GENE-DB human TR gene sequences. A later analysis assigned CDR3 sequences and most-parsimonious VDJ recombination scenarios with the TCRdist pipeline. In a later analysis, every TCR beta chain was defined by the combination of its CDR3 amino acid sequence and its V-gene family, and reads without a unique V-gene family were dropped. As a way to deal with suspected cross-contamination and a sequencing artifact, a later analysis dropped approximately 590 nucleotide sequences that were highly shared and had low generation probability. In a later analysis, a clonal expansion index for each public chain was calculated from normalized within-repertoire ranks of inferred template counts. In a later analysis, generation probabilities were computed using a VDJ recombination model fitted to out-of-frame rearrangements, and the results were checked against IGoR. In a later analysis, hypergeometric tests were used to score TCR-TCR, TCR-HLA and TCR-CMV co-occurrence, with a repertoire-size bias correction applied to TCR pairs. To estimate false discovery rates, a later analysis permuted the HLA or CMV assignments 20 times. In a later analysis, co-occurring TCRs were grouped with DBSCAN, and TCRdist sequence similarity was added when clustering was performed within HLA-allele-positive subsets. Repertoires with fewer than 30,000 or more than 120,000 public chains were left out of co-occurrence clustering, as were about five repertoires with anomalous nucleotide sharing. In its TCRdb copy, this immuneACCESS table keeps in-frame sequences only and misses some clones. Where compared with another copy, unresolved V genes explain less than half of these, and the others have no known cause. The V and J calls and the clone size are those of that table, but D and trimming were determined from the DNA. Recorded for this sample are 65,000 to 90,000 clones; about four fifths of them occurred a single time. In total, the top ten clones hold 1.5% to 2% of the sample.

In total, 600 or so healthy bone marrow donors made up the cohort. At the time of sampling, every cohort member was nominally healthy, though immune exposures that went unrecorded were likely present. The donor was CMV seronegative and belonged to the group of over 300 seronegative cohort members. A peripheral blood sample was collected from each donor, and TCR beta sequencing was performed on peripheral blood mononuclear cells. Genomic DNA was extracted from the blood cell samples with the Qiagen DNeasy Blood Extraction Kit. The receptor's source is a man aged 18 to 29 in good health and CMV-seronegative. Sequenced sample: PBMCs.

The DNA reads as follows: TGTGCCAGCAGTTTTCGGGTTAAATTGAACACTGAAGCTTTCTTT. Protein translation: CASSFRVKLNTEAFF. This chain joins TRBV28 to TRBJ1-1, with the identity of the D gene unclear. The trim is 3 bases for V and 0 bases for J, with a gap of 11 bases between the germline ends. The germline V gene provides CDR1 MDHEN and CDR2 SYDVKM. The CDR3 numbers 15 residues from cysteine through phenylalanine. Just CDR3 DNA is preserved here, 45 bases in frame from base 1.